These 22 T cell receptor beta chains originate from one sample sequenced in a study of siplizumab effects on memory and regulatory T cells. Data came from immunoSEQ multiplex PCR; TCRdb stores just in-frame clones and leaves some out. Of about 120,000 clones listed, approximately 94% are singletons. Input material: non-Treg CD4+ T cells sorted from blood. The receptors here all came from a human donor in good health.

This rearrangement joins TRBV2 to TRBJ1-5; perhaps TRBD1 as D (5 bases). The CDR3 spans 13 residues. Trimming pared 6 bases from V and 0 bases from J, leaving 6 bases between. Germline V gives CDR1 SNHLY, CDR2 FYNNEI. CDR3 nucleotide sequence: TGTGCCAGCAGAGGGGATAGCAATCAGCCCCAGCATTTT. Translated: CASRGDSNQPQHF.

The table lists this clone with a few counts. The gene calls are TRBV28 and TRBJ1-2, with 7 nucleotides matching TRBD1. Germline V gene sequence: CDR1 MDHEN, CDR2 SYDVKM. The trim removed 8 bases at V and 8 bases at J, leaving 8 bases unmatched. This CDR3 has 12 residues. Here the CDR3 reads CASATGSEGYTF. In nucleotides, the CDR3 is TGTGCCAGCGCGACAGGGTCCGAAGGCTACACCTTC.

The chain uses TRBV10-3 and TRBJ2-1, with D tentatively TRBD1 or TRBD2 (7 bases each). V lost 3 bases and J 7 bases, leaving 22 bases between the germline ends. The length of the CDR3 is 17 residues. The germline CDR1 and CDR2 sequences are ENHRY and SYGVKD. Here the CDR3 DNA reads TGTGCCATCAGTGATAATCGACAGGGAGGGTTTTGGAATGAGCAGTTCTTC. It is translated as CAISDNRQGGFWNEQFF.

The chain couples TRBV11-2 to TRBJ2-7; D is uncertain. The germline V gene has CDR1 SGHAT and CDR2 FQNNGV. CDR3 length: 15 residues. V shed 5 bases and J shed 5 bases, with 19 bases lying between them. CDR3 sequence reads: CASSPDGLFIDEQYF. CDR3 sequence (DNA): TGTGCCAGCAGCCCCGACGGGCTGTTTATCGACGAGCAGTACTTC.

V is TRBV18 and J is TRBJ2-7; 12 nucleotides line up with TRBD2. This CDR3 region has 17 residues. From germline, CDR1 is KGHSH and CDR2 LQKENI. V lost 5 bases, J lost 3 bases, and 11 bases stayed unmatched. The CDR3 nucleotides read TGTGCCAGCTCATCCATGACTAGCGGGGGAACCTACTACGAGCAGTACTTC. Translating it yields CASSSMTSGGTYYEQYF.

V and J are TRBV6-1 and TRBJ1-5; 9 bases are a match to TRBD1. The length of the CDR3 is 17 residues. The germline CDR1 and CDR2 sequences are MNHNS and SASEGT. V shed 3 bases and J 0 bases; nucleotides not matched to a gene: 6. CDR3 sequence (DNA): TGTGCCAGCAGTGAGAGACAGGGGGTTTATAGCAATCAGCCCCAGCATTTT. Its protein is CASSERQGVYSNQPQHF.

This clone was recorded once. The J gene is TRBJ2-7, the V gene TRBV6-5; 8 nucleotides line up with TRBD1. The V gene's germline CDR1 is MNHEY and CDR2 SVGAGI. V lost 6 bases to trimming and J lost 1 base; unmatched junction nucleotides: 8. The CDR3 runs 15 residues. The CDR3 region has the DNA TGTGCCAGCAGACCTAGACAGGGGTCTTCCTACGAGCAGTACTTC. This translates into CASRPRQGSSYEQYF.

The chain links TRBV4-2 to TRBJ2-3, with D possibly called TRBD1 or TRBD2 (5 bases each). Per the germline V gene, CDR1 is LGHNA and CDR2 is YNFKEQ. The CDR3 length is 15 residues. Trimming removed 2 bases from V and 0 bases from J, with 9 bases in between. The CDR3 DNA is TGTGCCAGCAGCCAATTAGGGACCAGCACAGATACGCAGTATTTT. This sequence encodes CASSQLGTSTDTQYF.

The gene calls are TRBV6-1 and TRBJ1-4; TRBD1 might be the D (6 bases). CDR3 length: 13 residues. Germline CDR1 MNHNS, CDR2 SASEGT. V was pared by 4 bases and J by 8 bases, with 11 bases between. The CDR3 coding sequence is TGTGCCAGCAGTGGGGGGCGTAGGGAAAAACTGTTTTTT. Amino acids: CASSGGRREKLFF.

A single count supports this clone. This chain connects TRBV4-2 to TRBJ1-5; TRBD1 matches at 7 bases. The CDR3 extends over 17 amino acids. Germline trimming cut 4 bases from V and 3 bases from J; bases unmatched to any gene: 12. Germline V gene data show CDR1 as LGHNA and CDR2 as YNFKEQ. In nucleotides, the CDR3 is TGTGCCAGCAGCCCGAGACAGGGCGGAGACCCCAATCAGCCCCAGCATTTT. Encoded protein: CASSPRQGGDPNQPQHF.

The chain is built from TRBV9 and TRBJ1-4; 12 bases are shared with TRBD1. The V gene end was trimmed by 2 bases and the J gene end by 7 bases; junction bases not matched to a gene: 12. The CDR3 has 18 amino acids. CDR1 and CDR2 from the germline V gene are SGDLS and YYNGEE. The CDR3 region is CASSVGTGGTLRGEKLFF. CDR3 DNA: TGTGCCAGCAGCGTGGGGACAGGGGGCACATTACGGGGTGAAAAACTGTTTTTT.

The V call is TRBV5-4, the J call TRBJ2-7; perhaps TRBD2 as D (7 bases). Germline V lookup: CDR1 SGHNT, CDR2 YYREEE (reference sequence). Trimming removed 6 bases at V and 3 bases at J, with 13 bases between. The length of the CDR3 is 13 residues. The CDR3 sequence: CASTKGGGYEQYF. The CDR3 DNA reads TGTGCCAGCACCAAGGGGGGGGGCTACGAGCAGTACTTC.

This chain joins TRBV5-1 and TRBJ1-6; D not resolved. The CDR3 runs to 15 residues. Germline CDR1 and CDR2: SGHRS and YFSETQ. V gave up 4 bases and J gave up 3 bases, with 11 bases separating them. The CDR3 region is CASSPSSGYNSPLHF. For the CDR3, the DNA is TGCGCCAGCAGCCCTTCTTCCGGCTATAATTCACCCCTCCACTTT.

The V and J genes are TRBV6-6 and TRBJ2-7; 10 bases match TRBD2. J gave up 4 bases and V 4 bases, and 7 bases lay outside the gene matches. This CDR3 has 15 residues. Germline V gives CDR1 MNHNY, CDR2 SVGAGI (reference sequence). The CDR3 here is CASSSGSGGQYEQYF. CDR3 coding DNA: TGTGCCAGCAGTTCTGGTAGCGGGGGGCAATACGAGCAGTACTTC.

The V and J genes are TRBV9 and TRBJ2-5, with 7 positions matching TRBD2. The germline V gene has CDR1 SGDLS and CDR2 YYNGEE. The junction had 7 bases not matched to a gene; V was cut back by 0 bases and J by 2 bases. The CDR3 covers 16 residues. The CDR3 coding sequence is TGTGCCAGCAGCGTAGGGTCTAGCGGAGGTCAAGAGACCCAGTACTTC. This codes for CASSVGSSGGQETQYF. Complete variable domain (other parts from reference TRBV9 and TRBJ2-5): DSGVTQTPKHLITATGQRVTLRCSPRSGDLSVYWYQQSLDQGLQFLIQYYNGEERAKGNILERFSAQQFPDLHSELNLSSLELGDSALYFCASSVGSSGGQETQYFGPGTRLLVL.

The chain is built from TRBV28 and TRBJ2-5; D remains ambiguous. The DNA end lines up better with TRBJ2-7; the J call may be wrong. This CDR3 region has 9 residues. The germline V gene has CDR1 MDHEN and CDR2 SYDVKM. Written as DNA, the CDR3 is TGTGCCATTGGCTACGAGCAGTACTTC. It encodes CAIGYEQYF.

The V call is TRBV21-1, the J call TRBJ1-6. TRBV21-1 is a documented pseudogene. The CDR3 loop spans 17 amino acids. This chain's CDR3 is CASSKYRGSSYNSPLHF. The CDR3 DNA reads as TGTGCCAGCAGCAAATACCGGGGGAGCTCCTATAATTCACCCCTCCACTTT.

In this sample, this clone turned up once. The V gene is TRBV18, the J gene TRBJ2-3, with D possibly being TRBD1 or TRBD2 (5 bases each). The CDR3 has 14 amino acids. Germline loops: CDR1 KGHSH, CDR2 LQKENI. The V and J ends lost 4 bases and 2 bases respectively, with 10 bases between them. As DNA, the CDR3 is TGTGCCAGCTCACGGGACCCCCTCACAGATACGCAGTATTTT. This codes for CASSRDPLTDTQYF.

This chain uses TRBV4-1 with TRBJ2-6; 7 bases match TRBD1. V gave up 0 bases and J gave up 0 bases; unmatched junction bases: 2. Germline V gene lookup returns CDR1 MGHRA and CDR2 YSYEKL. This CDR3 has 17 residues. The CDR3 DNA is TGCGCCAGCAGCCAAGACGGGACAGCCTCTGGGGCCAACGTCCTGACTTTC. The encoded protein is CASSQDGTASGANVLTF.

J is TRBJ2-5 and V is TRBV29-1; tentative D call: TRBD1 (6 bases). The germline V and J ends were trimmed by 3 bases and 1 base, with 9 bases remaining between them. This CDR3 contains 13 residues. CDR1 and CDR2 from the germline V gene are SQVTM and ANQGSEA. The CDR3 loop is CSVDSGAQETQYF. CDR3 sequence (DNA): TGCAGCGTTGATTCAGGGGCCCAAGAGACCCAGTACTTC.

The CDR3 bases are TGTGCCAGCAGTGAAACCGAGAGACAAGAGACCCAGTACTTC. It specifies CASSETERQETQYF. The gene calls are TRBV25-1 and TRBJ2-5; the D is unclear. CDR3 length: 14 amino acids. In germline, CDR1 is MGHDK, CDR2 SYGVNS. V was cut by 2 bases and J by 2 bases, with 9 bases left in between.

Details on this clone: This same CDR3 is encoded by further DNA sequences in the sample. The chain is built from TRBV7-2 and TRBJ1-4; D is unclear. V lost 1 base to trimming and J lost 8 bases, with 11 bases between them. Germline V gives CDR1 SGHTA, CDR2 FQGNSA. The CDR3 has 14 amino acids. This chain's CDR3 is CASSLGQVVEKLFF. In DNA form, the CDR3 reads TGTGCCAGCAGCTTAGGACAAGTGGTGGAAAAACTGTTTTTT.